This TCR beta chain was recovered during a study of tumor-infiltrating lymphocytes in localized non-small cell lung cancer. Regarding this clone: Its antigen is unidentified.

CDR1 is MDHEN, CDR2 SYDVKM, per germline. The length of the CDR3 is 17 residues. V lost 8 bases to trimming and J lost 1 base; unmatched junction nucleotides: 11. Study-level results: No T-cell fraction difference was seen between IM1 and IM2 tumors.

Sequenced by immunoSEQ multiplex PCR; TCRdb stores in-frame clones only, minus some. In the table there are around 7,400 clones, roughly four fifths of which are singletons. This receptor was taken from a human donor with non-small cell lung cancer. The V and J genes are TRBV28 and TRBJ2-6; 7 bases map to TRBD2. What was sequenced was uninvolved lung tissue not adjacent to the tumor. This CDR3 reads CASVRGGSPSGANVLTF. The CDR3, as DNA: TGTGCCAGCGTTAGGGGAGGGTCCCCTTCTGGGGCCAACGTCCTGACTTTC.